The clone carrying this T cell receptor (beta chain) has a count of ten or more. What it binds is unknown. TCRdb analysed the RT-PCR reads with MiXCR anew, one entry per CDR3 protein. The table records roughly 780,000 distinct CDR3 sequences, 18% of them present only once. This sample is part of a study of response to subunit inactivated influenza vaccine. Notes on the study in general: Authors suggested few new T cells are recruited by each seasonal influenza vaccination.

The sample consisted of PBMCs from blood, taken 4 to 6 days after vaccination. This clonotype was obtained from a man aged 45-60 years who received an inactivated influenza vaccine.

CDR3 bases: TGCAGTGCTCAACAGGGGGCCTCTGAAAAACTGTTTTTT. This gives the protein CSAQQGASEKLFF. The rearrangement links TRBV20-1 to TRBJ1-4, with 9 bases matching TRBD1. V was pared by 5 bases and J by 7 bases, with 5 bases of the junction left unmatched. Germline-derived CDR1 and CDR2 are DFQATT and SNEGSKA (reference sequence). CDR3 length equals 13 residues.